The entry below gives a single T cell receptor (beta chain) sequence along with its context. What it recognizes is unknown. This specimen comes from a study of cytomegalovirus exposure and HLA in healthy donors. Whole-study results and caveats: Compared with the roughly 700-donor mean, an Asian-associated ancestry cluster reportedly had fewer N-insertions, according to a later analysis.

The study ran its PCR with 60 Vbeta and 13 Jbeta primers. The table came from immunoSEQ multiplex PCR; TCRdb's copy has only in-frame clones and leaves some out. This repertoire shows 180,000 or so clones, approximately 71% found once; its top ten account for roughly 7.1%. J was trimmed by 8 bases and V by 3 bases; bases with no gene match: 5. This CDR3 comprises 14 residues. CDR1 and CDR2 (germline): SGHAT, FQDESV (reference sequence). The chain carries TRBV11-1 and TRBJ1-2, with 11 nucleotides matching TRBD1. Specimen: PBMCs. The sequence derives from a woman in her thirties or forties in good health and CMV-seropositive. CDR3 nucleotides: TGTGCCAGCAGCTTGGACAGGGGGCCAAGAGGCTACACCTTC. Amino acid sequence: CASSLDRGPRGYTF.